Described below is a single T cell receptor (beta chain) sequence and its context. Antigen specificity is unknown. This entry is derived from a study of cytomegalovirus exposure and HLA in healthy donors. Study information: Among the approximately 430 donors who were genotyped, approximately 83% fell in the genetic ancestry cluster that is associated with self-reported Caucasian donors. Study observations and caveats: Several top significant clusters appeared, in a later analysis, to be linked to common viral pathogens.

Amplification used 60 Vbeta primers and 13 Jbeta primers. Only in-frame clones appear in the TCRdb table, and some are missing; sequencing was by immunoSEQ multiplex PCR. Here the sample spans around 130,000 clones, roughly four fifths being singletons. Between the trimmed V and J ends, which lost 4 bases and 0 bases, there was a span of 13 bases. The CDR3 contains 15 residues. Germline-derived CDR1 and CDR2 are SGHTA and FQGTGA. This chain joins TRBV7-3 and TRBJ2-7; the D gene is possibly TRBD1 (6 bases). The source material was PBMCs. The receptor comes from a woman between 40 and 50 years old in good health and CMV-seropositive. The CDR3 sequence is CASSSGQSPSYEQYF. Written as DNA, the CDR3 is TGTGCCAGCAGCTCCGGACAGTCCCCCTCCTACGAGCAGTACTTC.